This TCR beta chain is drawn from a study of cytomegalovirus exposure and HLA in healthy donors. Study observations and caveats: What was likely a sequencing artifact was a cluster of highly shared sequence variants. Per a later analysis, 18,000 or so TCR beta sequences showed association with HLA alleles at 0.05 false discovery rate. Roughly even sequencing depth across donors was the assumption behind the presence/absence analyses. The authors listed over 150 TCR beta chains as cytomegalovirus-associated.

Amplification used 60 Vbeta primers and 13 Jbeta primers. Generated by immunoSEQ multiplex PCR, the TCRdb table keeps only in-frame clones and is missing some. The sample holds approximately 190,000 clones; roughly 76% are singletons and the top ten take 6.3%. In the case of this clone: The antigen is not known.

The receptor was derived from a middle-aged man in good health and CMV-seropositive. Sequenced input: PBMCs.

The CDR3 is CASSQVGQGAPNYGYTF. The CDR3 nucleotides are TGTGCCAGCAGCCAAGTGGGACAGGGGGCTCCGAACTATGGCTACACCTTC. The rearrangement links TRBV7-6 to TRBJ1-2; TRBD1 matches 12 bases. The germline gives CDR1 SGHVS, CDR2 FNYEAQ. V dropped 5 bases and J dropped 2; count of bases not matched to a gene: 9. The CDR3 extends over 17 amino acids.